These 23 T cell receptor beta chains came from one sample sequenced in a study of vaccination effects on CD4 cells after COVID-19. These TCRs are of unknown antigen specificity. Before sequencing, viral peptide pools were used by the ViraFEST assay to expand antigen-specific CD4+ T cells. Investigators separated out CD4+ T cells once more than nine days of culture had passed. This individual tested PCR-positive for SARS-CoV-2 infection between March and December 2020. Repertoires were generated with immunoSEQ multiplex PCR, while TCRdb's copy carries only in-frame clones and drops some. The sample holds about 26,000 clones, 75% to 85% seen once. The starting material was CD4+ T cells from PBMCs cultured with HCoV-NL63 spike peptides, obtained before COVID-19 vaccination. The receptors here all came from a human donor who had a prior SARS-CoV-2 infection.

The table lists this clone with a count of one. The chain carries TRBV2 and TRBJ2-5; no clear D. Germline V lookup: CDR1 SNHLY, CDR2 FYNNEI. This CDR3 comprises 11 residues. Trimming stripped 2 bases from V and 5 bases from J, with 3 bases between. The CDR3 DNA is TGTGCCAGCAGTGAACGGGAGACCCAGTACTTC. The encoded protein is CASSERETQYF.

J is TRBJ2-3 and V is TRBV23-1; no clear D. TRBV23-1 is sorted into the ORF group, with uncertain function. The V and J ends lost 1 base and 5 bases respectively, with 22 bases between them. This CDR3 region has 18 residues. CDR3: CASSQLVWRLHLRDTQYF. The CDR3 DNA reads TGCGCCAGCAGTCAATTAGTGTGGCGACTGCACCTCAGAGATACGCAGTATTTT.

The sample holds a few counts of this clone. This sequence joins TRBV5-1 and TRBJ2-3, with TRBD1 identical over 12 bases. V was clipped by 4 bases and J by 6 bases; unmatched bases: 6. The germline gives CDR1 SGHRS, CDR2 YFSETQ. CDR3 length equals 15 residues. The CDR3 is CASSVRDRGRDTQYF. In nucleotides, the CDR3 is TGCGCCAGCAGCGTCCGGGACAGGGGGCGGGATACGCAGTATTTT.

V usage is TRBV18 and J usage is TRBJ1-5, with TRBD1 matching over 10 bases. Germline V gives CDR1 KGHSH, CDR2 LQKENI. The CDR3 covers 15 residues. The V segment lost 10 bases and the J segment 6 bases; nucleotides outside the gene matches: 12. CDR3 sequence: CATSSGTGVGQPQHF. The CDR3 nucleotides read TGTGCCACCTCCTCAGGGACAGGGGTCGGTCAGCCCCAGCATTTT.

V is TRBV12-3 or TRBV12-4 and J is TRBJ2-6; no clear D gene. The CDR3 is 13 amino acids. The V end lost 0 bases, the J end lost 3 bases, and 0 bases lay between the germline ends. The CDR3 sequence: CASSLAGANVLTF. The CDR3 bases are TGTGCCAGCAGTTTAGCTGGGGCCAACGTCCTGACTTTC.

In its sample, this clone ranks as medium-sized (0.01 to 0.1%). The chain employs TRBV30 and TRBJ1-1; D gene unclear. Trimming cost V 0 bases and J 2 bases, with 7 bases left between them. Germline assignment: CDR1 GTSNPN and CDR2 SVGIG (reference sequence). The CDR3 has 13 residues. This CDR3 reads CAWSVNLNTEAFF. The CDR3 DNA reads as TGTGCCTGGAGTGTCAACCTTAACACTGAAGCTTTCTTT.

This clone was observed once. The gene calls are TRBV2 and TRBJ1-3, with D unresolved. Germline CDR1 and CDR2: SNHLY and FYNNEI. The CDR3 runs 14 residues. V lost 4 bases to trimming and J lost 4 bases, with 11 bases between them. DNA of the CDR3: TGTGCCAGCAGTGCAGCCTGGGCCGGAAACACCATATATTTT. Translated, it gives CASSAAWAGNTIYF.

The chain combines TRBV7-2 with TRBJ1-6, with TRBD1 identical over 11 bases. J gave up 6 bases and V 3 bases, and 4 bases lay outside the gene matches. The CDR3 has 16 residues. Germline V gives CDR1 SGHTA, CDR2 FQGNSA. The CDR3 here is CASSFGTGGANSPLHF. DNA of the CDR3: TGTGCCAGCAGCTTCGGGACAGGGGGGGCTAATTCACCCCTCCACTTT.

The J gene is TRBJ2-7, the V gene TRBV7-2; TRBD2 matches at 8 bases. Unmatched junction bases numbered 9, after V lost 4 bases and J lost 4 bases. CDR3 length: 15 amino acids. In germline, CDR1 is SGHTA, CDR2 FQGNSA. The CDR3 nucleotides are TGTGCCAGCAGCTCCAGACTAGCGACAATATACGAGCAGTACTTC. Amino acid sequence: CASSSRLATIYEQYF.

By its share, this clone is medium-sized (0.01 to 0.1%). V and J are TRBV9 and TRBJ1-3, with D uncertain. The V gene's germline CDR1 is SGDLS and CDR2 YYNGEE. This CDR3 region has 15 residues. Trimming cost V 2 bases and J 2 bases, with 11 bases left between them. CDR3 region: CASSVAVDTGNTIYF. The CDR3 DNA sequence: TGTGCCAGCAGCGTGGCAGTCGATACTGGAAACACCATATATTTT. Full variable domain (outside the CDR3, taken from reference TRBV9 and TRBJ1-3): DSGVTQTPKHLITATGQRVTLRCSPRSGDLSVYWYQQSLDQGLQFLIQYYNGEERAKGNILERFSAQQFPDLHSELNLSSLELGDSALYFCASSVAVDTGNTIYFGEGSWLTVV.

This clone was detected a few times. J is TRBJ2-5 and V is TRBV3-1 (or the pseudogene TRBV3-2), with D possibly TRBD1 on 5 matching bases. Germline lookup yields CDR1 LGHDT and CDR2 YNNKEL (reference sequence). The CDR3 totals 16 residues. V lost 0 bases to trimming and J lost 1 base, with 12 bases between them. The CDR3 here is CASSQEFDRRQETQYF. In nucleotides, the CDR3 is TGTGCCAGCAGCCAAGAGTTTGACAGACGCCAAGAGACCCAGTACTTC.

CDR3 in amino acids: CATSPPSQFEQYF. The CDR3 bases are TGTGCCACCAGCCCCCCATCGCAGTTCGAGCAGTACTTC. The chain joins TRBV15 to TRBJ2-7; unclear D gene. Trimming removed 5 bases at V and 6 bases at J, with 14 bases between. The CDR3 extends over 13 amino acids. Germline CDR1 is LNHNV and CDR2 is YYDKDF (reference sequence).

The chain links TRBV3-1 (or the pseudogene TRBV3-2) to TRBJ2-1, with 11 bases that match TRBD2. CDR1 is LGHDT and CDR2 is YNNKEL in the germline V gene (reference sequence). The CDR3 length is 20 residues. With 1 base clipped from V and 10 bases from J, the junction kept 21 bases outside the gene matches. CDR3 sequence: CASSQGDWTSGYWELREQFF. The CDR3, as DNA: TGTGCCAGCAGCCAAGGGGACTGGACTAGCGGGTACTGGGAACTTCGGGAGCAGTTCTTC.

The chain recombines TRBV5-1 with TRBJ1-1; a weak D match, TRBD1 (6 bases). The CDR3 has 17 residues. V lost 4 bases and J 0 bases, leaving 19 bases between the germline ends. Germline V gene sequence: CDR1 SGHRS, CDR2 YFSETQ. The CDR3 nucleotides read TGCGCCAGCAGCGGGGGGGCAGGGGCCCCAATGAACACTGAAGCTTTCTTT. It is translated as CASSGGAGAPMNTEAFF. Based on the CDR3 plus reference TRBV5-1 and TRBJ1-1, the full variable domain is KAGVTQTPRYLIKTRGQQVTLSCSPISGHRSVSWYQQTPGQGLQFLFEYFSETQRNKGNFPGRFSGRQFSNSRSEMNVSTLELGDSALYLCASSGGAGAPMNTEAFFGQGTRLTVV.

Here the CDR3 reads CASSEFLGTGGNTEAFF. In nucleotides, the CDR3 is TGTGCCAGCAGTGAATTCCTGGGTACAGGAGGGAACACTGAAGCTTTCTTT. V usage is TRBV25-1 and J usage is TRBJ1-1; D may be TRBD1 (5 bases). Trimming shortened V by 1 base and J by 1 base, and 16 bases separated the two germline ends. Germline CDR1 MGHDK, CDR2 SYGVNS. The CDR3 loop spans 17 amino acids.

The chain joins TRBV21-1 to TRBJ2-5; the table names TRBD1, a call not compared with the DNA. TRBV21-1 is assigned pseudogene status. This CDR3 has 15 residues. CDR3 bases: TGTGCCAGCAGCAAAGATCTTCCCAGGGGGGAGACCCAGTACTTC. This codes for CASSKDLPRGETQYF.

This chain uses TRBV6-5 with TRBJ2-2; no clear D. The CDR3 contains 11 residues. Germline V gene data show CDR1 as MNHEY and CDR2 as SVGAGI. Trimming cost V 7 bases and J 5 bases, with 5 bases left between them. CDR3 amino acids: CASKTTGELFF. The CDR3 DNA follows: TGTGCCAGCAAAACAACCGGGGAGCTGTTTTTT.

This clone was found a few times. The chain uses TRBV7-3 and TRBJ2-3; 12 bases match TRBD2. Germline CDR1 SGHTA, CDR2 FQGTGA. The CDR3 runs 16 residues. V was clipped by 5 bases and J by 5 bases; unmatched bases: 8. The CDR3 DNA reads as TGTGCCAGCAGCCATCTAGCGGGAGGGCGAGAAGATACGCAGTATTTT. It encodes CASSHLAGGREDTQYF.

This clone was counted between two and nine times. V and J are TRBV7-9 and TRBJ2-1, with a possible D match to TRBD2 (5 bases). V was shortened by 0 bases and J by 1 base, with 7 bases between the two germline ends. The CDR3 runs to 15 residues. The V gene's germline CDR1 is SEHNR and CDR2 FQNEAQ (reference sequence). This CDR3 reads CASSLAGRSYNEQFF. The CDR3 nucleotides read TGTGCCAGCAGCTTAGCTGGGAGATCCTACAATGAGCAGTTCTTC. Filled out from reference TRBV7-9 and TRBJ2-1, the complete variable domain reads DTGVSQNPRHKITKRGQNVTFRCDPISEHNRLYWYRQTLGQGPEFLTYFQNEAQLEKSRLLSDRFSAERPKGSFSTLEIQRTEQGDSAMYLCASSLAGRSYNEQFFGPGTRLTVL.

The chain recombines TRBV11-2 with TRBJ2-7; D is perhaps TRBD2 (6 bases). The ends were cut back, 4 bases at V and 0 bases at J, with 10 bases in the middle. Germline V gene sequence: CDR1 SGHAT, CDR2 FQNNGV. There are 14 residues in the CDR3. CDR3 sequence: CASSYYGGSYEQYF. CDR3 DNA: TGTGCCAGCAGCTACTACGGGGGCTCCTACGAGCAGTACTTC.

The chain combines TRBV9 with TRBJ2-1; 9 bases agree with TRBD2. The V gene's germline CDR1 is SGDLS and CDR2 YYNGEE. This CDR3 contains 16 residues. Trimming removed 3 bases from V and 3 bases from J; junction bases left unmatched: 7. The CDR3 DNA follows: TGTGCCAGCAGCGCTGTAGCGGGAGCAATCTACAATGAGCAGTTCTTC. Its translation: CASSAVAGAIYNEQFF.

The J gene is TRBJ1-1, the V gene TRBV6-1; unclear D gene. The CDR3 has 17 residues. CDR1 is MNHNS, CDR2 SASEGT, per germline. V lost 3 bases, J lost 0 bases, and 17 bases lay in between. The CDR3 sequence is CASSDPPGSFMNTEAFF. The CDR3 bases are TGTGCCAGCAGTGATCCACCAGGCTCCTTTATGAACACTGAAGCTTTCTTT.

CDR3 sequence reads: CASSPGTGYGYTF. The CDR3 region has the DNA TGTGCCAGCTCACCCGGGACAGGATATGGCTACACCTTC. The chain links TRBV18 to TRBJ1-2; 8 bases align to TRBD1. The length of the CDR3 is 13 residues. In germline, CDR1 is KGHSH, CDR2 LQKENI. Germline trimming cut 3 bases from V and 5 bases from J; bases unmatched to any gene: 2.